One and the same sample provided the 10 T cell receptor beta chains below, sequenced in a study of cytomegalovirus exposure and HLA in healthy donors. PCR involved 60 Vbeta and 13 Jbeta primers. This table comes from immunoSEQ multiplex PCR, and its TCRdb copy is limited to in-frame clones, with some not included. The sample has approximately 110,000 clones, 70% to 80% seen once. Sequencing was done on a sample of PBMCs. These receptors were taken from a man aged 25 to 40 in good health and CMV-seronegative.

The V call is TRBV5-6, the J call TRBJ2-7; 11 bases map to TRBD2. CDR3 length: 17 residues. Unmatched junction bases numbered 8, after V lost 0 bases and J lost 3 bases. Germline-derived CDR1 and CDR2 are SGHDT and YYEEEE. CDR3 protein: CASSLGLAGGLLYEQYF. The CDR3 bases are TGTGCCAGCAGCTTGGGGCTAGCGGGGGGCTTACTCTACGAGCAGTACTTC.

J is TRBJ2-3 and V is TRBV7-2; D is unresolved. Looked up from germline, CDR1 is SGHTA and CDR2 is FQGNSA. This CDR3 comprises 14 residues. Trimming took off 2 bases at V and 0 bases at J, with 6 bases between the two ends. The CDR3 bases are TGTGCCAGCAGCTTATCCGCGAGCACAGATACGCAGTATTTT. Its translation: CASSLSASTDTQYF.

This chain connects TRBV5-1 to TRBJ1-3; D remains ambiguous. The germline CDR1 and CDR2 sequences are SGHRS and YFSETQ. CDR3 length: 14 residues. The V gene lost 2 bases and the J gene lost 0 bases, with 6 bases spanning the gap. Here the CDR3 DNA reads TGCGCCAGCAGCTTTACAGACTCTGGAAACACCATATATTTT. It yields the protein CASSFTDSGNTIYF.

This chain uses TRBV5-1 with TRBJ1-4, with TRBD1 as a possible D gene (5 bases). The V gene's germline CDR1 is SGHRS and CDR2 YFSETQ. The CDR3 extends over 16 amino acids. Trimming left V 0 bases short and J 1 base short, with 10 bases between. The CDR3, as DNA: TGCGCCAGCAGCTTGGGTCAGGGACTAACTAATGAAAAACTGTTTTTT. As protein: CASSLGQGLTNEKLFF.

The V gene is TRBV9, the J gene TRBJ1-1; 7 bases are a match to TRBD1. In germline, CDR1 is SGDLS, CDR2 YYNGEE. V shed 0 bases, J shed 7 bases, and the junction held 6 bases outside the gene matches. This CDR3 is 14 amino acids long. For the CDR3, the DNA is TGTGCCAGCAGCGTAGGACCAGGGGGGAATGAAGCTTTCTTT. Translation gives CASSVGPGGNEAFF.

The chain joins TRBV6-6 to TRBJ2-7; D is possibly TRBD1 (6 bases). Trimming cost V 6 bases and J 4 bases, with 16 bases left between them. This CDR3 region has 14 residues. Looked up from germline, CDR1 is MNHNY and CDR2 is SVGAGI (reference sequence). The CDR3 loop is CASSKDRTGYEQYF. In DNA, the CDR3 is TGTGCCAGCAGCAAAGACAGGACTGGTTACGAGCAGTACTTC.

CDR3 amino acids: CASSFFGGSYNEQFF. The CDR3, as DNA: TGTGCCAGCAGCTTTTTCGGGGGCTCCTACAATGAGCAGTTCTTC. The rearrangement uses TRBV11-2 and TRBJ2-1, with a possible D match to TRBD2 (6 bases). CDR3 length: 15 amino acids. V was pared by 3 bases and J by 0 bases, with 9 bases between. CDR1 SGHAT and CDR2 FQNNGV come from the germline V gene.

This sequence joins TRBV7-8 and TRBJ2-7, with 13 bases aligning to TRBD2. V gave up 5 bases and J gave up 4 bases; unmatched junction bases: 8. Germline V gene sequence: CDR1 SGHVS, CDR2 FQNEAQ. The CDR3 totals 16 residues. The DNA of the CDR3 is TGTGCCAGCAGCCCCTACAGACTAGCGGGGGGTTACGAGCAGTACTTC. Amino acid sequence: CASSPYRLAGGYEQYF.

This clone was detected a few times. The chain employs TRBV30 and TRBJ2-4, with 10 bases aligning to TRBD2. This CDR3 spans 14 amino acids. From germline, CDR1 is GTSNPN and CDR2 SVGIG (reference sequence). V was pared by 4 bases and J by 9 bases, with 9 bases of the junction left unmatched. In DNA form, the CDR3 reads TGTGCCTGGAATAGAGCGGGGGGGATGGGCATTCAGTACTTC. Its translation: CAWNRAGGMGIQYF.

Regarding this clone: A read error is likely, as this CDR3 ends without the conserved phenylalanine or tryptophan. The CDR3 DNA reads TGCGCCAGCAGCTTGGATCAGGGAATCGCCTACGAGCAGTACCTC. It encodes CASSLDQGIAYEQYL. V and J are TRBV5-1 and TRBJ2-7; a possible D gene is TRBD1 (5 bases). The CDR3 covers 15 residues. Germline CDR1 and CDR2: SGHRS and YFSETQ. V was clipped by 0 bases and J by 2 bases, with 12 bases between them.